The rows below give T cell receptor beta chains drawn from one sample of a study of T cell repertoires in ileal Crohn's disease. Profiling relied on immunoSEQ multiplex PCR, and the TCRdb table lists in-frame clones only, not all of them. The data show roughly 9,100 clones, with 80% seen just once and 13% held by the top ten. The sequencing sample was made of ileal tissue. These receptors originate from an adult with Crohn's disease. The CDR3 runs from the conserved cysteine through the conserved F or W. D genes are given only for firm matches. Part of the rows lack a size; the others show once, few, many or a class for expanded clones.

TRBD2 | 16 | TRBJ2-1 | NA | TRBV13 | TGTGCCAGCAGCCTCACTAGCGGGAGGGCCTGGGATGAGCAGTTCTTC | CASSLTSGRAWDEQFF
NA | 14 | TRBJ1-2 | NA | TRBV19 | TGTGCCAGTAGACCGGGACACAGTAACTATGGCTACACCTTC | CASRPGHSNYGYTF
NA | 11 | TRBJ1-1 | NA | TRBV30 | TGTGCCTGGACTCAGGGGTTTGAAGCTTTCTTT | CAWTQGFEAFF
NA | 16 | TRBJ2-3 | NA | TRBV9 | TGTGCCAGCAGCCCCCAACCGGCCCGGAACACAGATACGCAGTATTTT | CASSPQPARNTDTQYF
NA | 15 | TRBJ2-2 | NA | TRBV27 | TGTGCCAGCAGCCCGGACTGGGGGAGTACCGGGGAGCTGTTTTTT | CASSPDWGSTGELFF
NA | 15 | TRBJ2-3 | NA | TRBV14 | TGTGCCAGCAGCCAAGATGGCTCGGGAGCAGATACGCAGTATTTT | CASSQDGSGADTQYF
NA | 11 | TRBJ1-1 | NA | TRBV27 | TGTGCCAGCAGTAAGGGAACTGAAGCTTTCTTT | CASSKGTEAFF
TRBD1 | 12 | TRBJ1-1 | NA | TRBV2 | TGTGCCAGCTCCCTTACCGACAGGGGAGGTTTCTTT | CASSLTDRGGFF
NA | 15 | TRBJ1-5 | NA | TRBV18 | TGTGCCAGCTCACCACGGTCGGGGTCAGGCCAGCCCCAGCATTTT | CASSPRSGSGQPQHF
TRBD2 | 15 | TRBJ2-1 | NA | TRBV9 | TGTGCCAGCAGCGTCGGGGAGGGGAGACACAATGAGCAGTTCTTC | CASSVGEGRHNEQFF
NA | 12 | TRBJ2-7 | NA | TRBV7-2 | TGTGCCAGCAGCTTAGGTGTCTACGAGCAGTACTTC | CASSLGVYEQYF
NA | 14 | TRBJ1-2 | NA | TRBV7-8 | TGTGCCAGCAGCACGGACAGAAATAACTATGGCTACACCTTC | CASSTDRNNYGYTF
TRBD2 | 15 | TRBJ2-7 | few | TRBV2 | TGTGCCAGCACCGGCGGGGGTAGCGGGAGGCGCGAGCAGTACTTC | CASTGGGSGRREQYF
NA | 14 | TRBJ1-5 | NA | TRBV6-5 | TGTGCCAGCGGAAAGACAGCCAGCAATCAGCCCCAGCATTTT | CASGKTASNQPQHF
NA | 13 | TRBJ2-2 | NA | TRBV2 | TGTGCCAGCAGTCTAGACCTGACCGGGGAGCTGTTTTTT | CASSLDLTGELFF
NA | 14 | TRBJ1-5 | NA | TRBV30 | TGTGCCTGGAGTGTACGGGTGGGCAATCAGCCCCAGCATTTT | CAWSVRVGNQPQHF
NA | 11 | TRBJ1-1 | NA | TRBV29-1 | TGCAGTGTGCCAGGAAACACTGAAGCTTTCTTT | CSVPGNTEAFF
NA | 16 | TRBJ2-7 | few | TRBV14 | TGTGCCAGCAGCCAAGCTGGGTCTAGCATTCACTACGAGCAGTACTTC | CASSQAGSSIHYEQYF
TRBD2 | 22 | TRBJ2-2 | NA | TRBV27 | TGTGCCAGCAGTTTTGAAGCCTATGTGGTAGGGACTAGCGGGAGCACGGGAGGGGAGCTGTTTTTT | CASSFEAYVVGTSGSTGGELFF
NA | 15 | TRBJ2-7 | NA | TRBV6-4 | TGTGCCAGCGGATCAGGACAGCCAGGCTCCTACGAGCAGTACTTC | CASGSGQPGSYEQYF
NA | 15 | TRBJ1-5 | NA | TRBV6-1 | TGTGCCAGCAGTGTTTTAAGGGGGGGGGATCAGCCCCAGCATTTT | CASSVLRGGDQPQHF
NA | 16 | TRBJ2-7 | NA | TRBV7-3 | TGTGCCAGCAGCTTACGCGGAGGGGCGGGGACCTACGAGCAGTACTTC | CASSLRGGAGTYEQYF
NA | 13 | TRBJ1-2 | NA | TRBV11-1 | TGTGCCAGCAGCTTCGACAGAGCCTATGGCTACACCTTC | CASSFDRAYGYTF
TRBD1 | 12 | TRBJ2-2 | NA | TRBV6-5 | TGTGCCAGCAGTCCGGGACAGGAGGAGCTGTTTTTT | CASSPGQEELFF
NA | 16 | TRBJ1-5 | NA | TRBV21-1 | TGTGCCAGCACCAGACCCGACAGCTATAGCAATCAGCCCCAGCATTTT | CASTRPDSYSNQPQHF
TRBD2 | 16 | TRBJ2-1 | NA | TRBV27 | TGTGCCAGCAGTAGAGCCGGGACTAGCGGTACCAATGAGCAGTTCTTC | CASSRAGTSGTNEQFF
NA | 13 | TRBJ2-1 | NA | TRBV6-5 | TGTGCCAGCACCTACAGGGACTCCAATGAGCAGTTCTTC | CASTYRDSNEQFF
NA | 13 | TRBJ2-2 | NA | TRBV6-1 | TGTGCCAGCAGTGGAAGGAACACCGGGGAGCTGTTTTTT | CASSGRNTGELFF
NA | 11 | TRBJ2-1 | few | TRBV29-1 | TGCAGCGTATCATCAAGCAATGAGCAGTTCTTC | CSVSSSNEQFF
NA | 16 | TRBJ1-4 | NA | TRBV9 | TGTGCCAGCAGCGTAGGGGTAACAGACGGCAATGAAAAACTGTTTTTT | CASSVGVTDGNEKLFF
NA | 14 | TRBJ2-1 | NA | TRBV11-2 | TGTGCCAGCAGTCTGTCCCACGCATACAATGAGCAGTTCTTC | CASSLSHAYNEQFF
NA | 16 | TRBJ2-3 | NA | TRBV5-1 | TGCGCCAGCAGCGAAGGGCCCAGTATTGGCGGGGATACGCAGTATTTT | CASSEGPSIGGDTQYF
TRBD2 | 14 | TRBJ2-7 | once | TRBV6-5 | TGTGCCAGCAGTTTTCTCGGGAGGGACGCCGAGCAGTACTTC | CASSFLGRDAEQYF
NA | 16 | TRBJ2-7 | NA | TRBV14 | TGTGCCAGCAGCCGCGGAACCGGGACGGTCTCCTACGAGCAGTACTTC | CASSRGTGTVSYEQYF
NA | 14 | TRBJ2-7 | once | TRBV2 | TGTGCCAGCAGTGCGACTAGTGATATCTACGAGCAGTACTTC | CASSATSDIYEQYF
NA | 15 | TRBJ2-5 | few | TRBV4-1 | TGCGCCAGCAGCCATTCCGCGGGTGGGGGAGAGACCCAGTACTTC | CASSHSAGGGETQYF
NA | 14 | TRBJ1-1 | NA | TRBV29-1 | TGCAGCGTTGCCCCAGGGACCGTGAACACTGAAGCTTTCTTT | CSVAPGTVNTEAFF
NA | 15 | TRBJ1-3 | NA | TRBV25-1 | TGTGCCAGCAGTGAATACCGTAGCTCTGGAAACACCATATATTTT | CASSEYRSSGNTIYF